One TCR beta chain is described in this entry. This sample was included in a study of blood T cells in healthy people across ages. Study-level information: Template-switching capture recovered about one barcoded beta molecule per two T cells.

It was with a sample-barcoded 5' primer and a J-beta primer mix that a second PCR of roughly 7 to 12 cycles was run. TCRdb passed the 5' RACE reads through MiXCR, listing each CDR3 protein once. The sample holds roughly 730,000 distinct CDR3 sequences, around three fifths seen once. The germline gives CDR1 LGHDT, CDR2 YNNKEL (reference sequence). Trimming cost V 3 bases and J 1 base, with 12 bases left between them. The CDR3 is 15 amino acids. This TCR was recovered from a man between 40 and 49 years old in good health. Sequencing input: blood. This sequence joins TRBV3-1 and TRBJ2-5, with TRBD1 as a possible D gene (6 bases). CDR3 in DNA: TGTGCCAGCAGCCAGAAGGGGGTACGCCAAGAGACCCAGTACTTC. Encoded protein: CASSQKGVRQETQYF.